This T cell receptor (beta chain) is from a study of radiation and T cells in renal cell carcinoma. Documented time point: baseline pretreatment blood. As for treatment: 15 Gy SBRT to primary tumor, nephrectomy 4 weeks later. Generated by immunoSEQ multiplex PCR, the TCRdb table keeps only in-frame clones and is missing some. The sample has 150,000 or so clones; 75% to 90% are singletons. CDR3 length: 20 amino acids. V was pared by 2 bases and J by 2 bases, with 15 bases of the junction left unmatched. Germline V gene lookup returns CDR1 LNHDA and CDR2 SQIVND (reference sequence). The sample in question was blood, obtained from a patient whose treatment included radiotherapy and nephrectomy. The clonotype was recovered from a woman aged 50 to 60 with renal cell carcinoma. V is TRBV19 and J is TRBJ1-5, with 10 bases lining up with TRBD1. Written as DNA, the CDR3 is TGTGCCAGTAGTATAACGTTACGGACAGGGGGAGAACGAGGCAATCAGCCCCAGCATTTT. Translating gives CASSITLRTGGERGNQPQHF.